Listed below are T cell receptor beta chains from one sample, sequenced in a study of beta chain features in type 1 diabetes. The repertoire was sequenced with immunoSEQ multiplex PCR; TCRdb's copy has only in-frame clones and lacks some. The sample shows more than 120,000 clones, about 10% of them seen only once. Sequenced input: naive CD4+ T cells from blood. These receptors were collected from a man aged 18 to 29 in good health. Both conserved end residues are part of each CDR3. The order of the fields is V gene, clone size, CDR3 length, J gene, D gene, CDR3 protein, CDR3 DNA. D genes are given only for firm matches. Clone size is stated in some rows and not others, as once, few, many or a class when expanded.

v_gene: TRBV6-6; abundance: .; len: 16; j_gene: TRBJ2-2; d_gene: TRBD1; CDR3aa: CASSYGQEPYTGELFF; CDR3nt: TGTGCCAGCAGTTACGGACAGGAACCCTACACCGGGGAGCTGTTTTTT
v_gene: TRBV11-3; abundance: few; len: 14; j_gene: TRBJ2-1; d_gene: .; CDR3aa: CASSLGGSENEQFF; CDR3nt: TGTGCCAGCAGCTTAGGGGGCTCCGAAAATGAGCAGTTCTTC
v_gene: TRBV7-9; abundance: few; len: 14; j_gene: TRBJ1-6; d_gene: TRBD1; CDR3aa: CASSLGTDNSPLHF; CDR3nt: TGTGCCAGCAGCCTGGGGACAGATAATTCACCCCTCCACTTT
v_gene: TRBV11-1; abundance: .; len: 13; j_gene: TRBJ2-7; d_gene: .; CDR3aa: CASSFLGVGEQYF; CDR3nt: TGTGCCAGCAGCTTCCTAGGGGTGGGCGAGCAGTACTTC
v_gene: TRBV7-8; abundance: .; len: 14; j_gene: TRBJ1-4; d_gene: TRBD1; CDR3aa: CASSDRPSSGQAFF; CDR3nt: TGTGCCAGCAGCGACCGACCAAGCTCGGGACAGGCGTTTTTT
v_gene: TRBV12-5; abundance: few; len: 14; j_gene: TRBJ1-6; d_gene: .; CDR3aa: CASGSGLPNSPLHF; CDR3nt: TGTGCTAGTGGTAGCGGACTGCCGAATTCACCCCTCCACTTT
v_gene: TRBV11-2; abundance: .; len: 15; j_gene: TRBJ1-3; d_gene: .; CDR3aa: CASREPGRIGNTIYF; CDR3nt: TGTGCCAGCAGAGAACCGGGGAGAATTGGAAACACCATATATTTT
v_gene: TRBV19; abundance: many; len: 14; j_gene: TRBJ2-7; d_gene: TRBD1; CDR3aa: CASRRTGELLEQYF; CDR3nt: TGTGCCAGCCGAAGGACAGGGGAACTATTGGAGCAGTACTTC
v_gene: TRBV9; abundance: .; len: 14; j_gene: TRBJ2-7; d_gene: .; CDR3aa: CASSVQGSSYEQYF; CDR3nt: TGTGCCAGCAGCGTGCAGGGGAGTTCCTACGAGCAGTACTTC
v_gene: TRBV9; abundance: .; len: 14; j_gene: TRBJ2-1; d_gene: TRBD2; CDR3aa: CASAPASGYNEQFF; CDR3nt: TGTGCCAGCGCTCCCGCTAGCGGTTACAATGAGCAGTTCTTC
v_gene: TRBV5-4; abundance: few; len: 14; j_gene: TRBJ1-6; d_gene: TRBD1; CDR3aa: CASSLDRAGSPLHF; CDR3nt: TGTGCCAGCAGTCTGGACAGGGCTGGGTCACCCCTCCACTTT
v_gene: TRBV15; abundance: .; len: 16; j_gene: TRBJ1-1; d_gene: TRBD1; CDR3aa: CATSRVPAGGKSEAFF; CDR3nt: TGTGCCACCAGCAGAGTTCCGGCAGGGGGGAAATCTGAAGCTTTCTTT
v_gene: TRBV11-2; abundance: .; len: 13; j_gene: TRBJ2-5; d_gene: .; CDR3aa: CASSLTGKETQYF; CDR3nt: TGTGCCAGCAGCTTAACAGGGAAAGAGACCCAGTACTTC
v_gene: TRBV19; abundance: few; len: 14; j_gene: TRBJ1-6; d_gene: TRBD1; CDR3aa: CASSITGGSSPLHF; CDR3nt: TGTGCCAGTAGTATAACAGGGGGAAGTTCACCCCTCCACTTT
v_gene: TRBV5-1; abundance: few; len: 16; j_gene: TRBJ2-7; d_gene: .; CDR3aa: CASSPPYGGAVYEQYF; CDR3nt: TGCGCCAGCAGCCCTCCCTATGGGGGGGCCGTCTACGAGCAGTACTTC
v_gene: TRBV10-3; abundance: many; len: 12; j_gene: TRBJ2-3; d_gene: .; CDR3aa: CAMAEEGDTQYF; CDR3nt: TGTGCCATGGCTGAGGAGGGAGATACGCAGTATTTT
v_gene: TRBV5-6; abundance: few; len: 16; j_gene: TRBJ1-5; d_gene: TRBD1; CDR3aa: CASSLWGQTTDQPQHF; CDR3nt: TGTGCCAGCAGCCTATGGGGACAGACGACGGATCAGCCCCAGCATTTT
v_gene: TRBV6-6; abundance: .; len: 14; j_gene: TRBJ1-5; d_gene: TRBD1; CDR3aa: CASRTGGSNQPQHF; CDR3nt: TGTGCCAGCAGGACAGGGGGGAGCAATCAGCCCCAGCATTTT
v_gene: TRBV11-2; abundance: .; len: 11; j_gene: TRBJ2-7; d_gene: .; CDR3aa: CASSRSYEQYF; CDR3nt: TGTGCCAGCAGCCGTTCCTACGAGCAGTACTTC
v_gene: TRBV2; abundance: .; len: 14; j_gene: TRBJ2-1; d_gene: .; CDR3aa: CASSATTSYNEQFF; CDR3nt: TGTGCCAGCAGCGCCACTACCTCCTACAATGAGCAGTTCTTC
v_gene: TRBV7-6; abundance: few; len: 14; j_gene: TRBJ2-7; d_gene: TRBD1; CDR3aa: CASSARDRGHEQYF; CDR3nt: TGTGCCAGCAGCGCCCGGGACAGGGGTCACGAGCAGTACTTC
v_gene: TRBV5-1; abundance: few; len: 14; j_gene: TRBJ2-3; d_gene: .; CDR3aa: CASQTGASTDTQYF; CDR3nt: TGCGCCAGCCAGACAGGCGCTAGCACAGATACGCAGTATTTT
v_gene: TRBV6-6; abundance: few; len: 15; j_gene: TRBJ2-1; d_gene: TRBD2; CDR3aa: CASSDRAGGLNEQFF; CDR3nt: TGTGCCAGCAGTGACCGAGCGGGGGGGCTCAATGAGCAGTTCTTC
v_gene: TRBV2; abundance: .; len: 17; j_gene: TRBJ2-2; d_gene: TRBD2; CDR3aa: CASSWTSGGAGTGELFF; CDR3nt: TGTGCCAGCAGTTGGACTAGCGGGGGGGCAGGCACCGGGGAGCTGTTTTTT
v_gene: TRBV7-9; abundance: few; len: 18; j_gene: TRBJ1-6; d_gene: .; CDR3aa: CASSLAILGALRNSPLHF; CDR3nt: TGTGCCAGCAGCTTAGCCATCCTGGGGGCCCTACGGAATTCACCCCTCCACTTT
v_gene: TRBV6-4; abundance: few; len: 14; j_gene: TRBJ2-2; d_gene: TRBD2; CDR3aa: CASSESGGAGELFF; CDR3nt: TGTGCCAGCAGTGAAAGCGGGGGGGCCGGGGAGCTGTTTTTT
v_gene: TRBV4-2; abundance: few; len: 16; j_gene: TRBJ1-4; d_gene: .; CDR3aa: CASSQDPAGVDEKLFF; CDR3nt: TGTGCCAGCAGCCAAGATCCGGCAGGGGTTGATGAAAAACTGTTTTTT
v_gene: TRBV4-2; abundance: .; len: 15; j_gene: TRBJ1-1; d_gene: TRBD1; CDR3aa: CASSQGGQEVPEAFF; CDR3nt: TGTGCCAGCAGCCAAGGGGGACAGGAGGTGCCGGAAGCTTTCTTT
v_gene: TRBV4-2; abundance: many; len: 16; j_gene: TRBJ1-6; d_gene: .; CDR3aa: CASSQDPAGLNSPLHF; CDR3nt: TGTGCCAGCAGCCAAGATCCGGCAGGGTTGAATTCACCCCTCCACTTT
v_gene: TRBV4-1; abundance: .; len: 15; j_gene: TRBJ2-7; d_gene: TRBD1; CDR3aa: CASSLDRVPSYEQYF; CDR3nt: TGCGCCAGCAGCCTGGACAGGGTCCCATCCTACGAGCAGTACTTC
v_gene: TRBV5-6; abundance: few; len: 15; j_gene: TRBJ2-7; d_gene: TRBD1; CDR3aa: CASSLVEGAPYEQYF; CDR3nt: TGTGCCAGCAGCTTGGTAGAGGGGGCCCCCTACGAGCAGTACTTC
v_gene: TRBV19; abundance: many; len: 14; j_gene: TRBJ2-1; d_gene: TRBD2; CDR3aa: CASSIGRGYNEQFF; CDR3nt: TGTGCCAGTAGTATAGGGCGGGGGTACAATGAGCAGTTCTTC
v_gene: TRBV5-6; abundance: .; len: 14; j_gene: TRBJ2-1; d_gene: .; CDR3aa: CASSPGLASDEQFF; CDR3nt: TGTGCCAGCAGCCCCGGGTTAGCGAGCGATGAGCAGTTCTTC
v_gene: TRBV18; abundance: few; len: 16; j_gene: TRBJ2-3; d_gene: TRBD2; CDR3aa: CASSPPLRGGLDTQYF; CDR3nt: TGTGCCAGCTCACCCCCTTTGCGGGGGGGTTTGGATACGCAGTATTTT
v_gene: TRBV30; abundance: few; len: 12; j_gene: TRBJ1-4; d_gene: .; CDR3aa: CAWSSGDEKLFF; CDR3nt: TGTGCCTGGAGTTCCGGAGATGAAAAACTGTTTTTT
v_gene: TRBV5-1; abundance: once; len: 14; j_gene: TRBJ2-1; d_gene: TRBD1; CDR3aa: CASSLRTGFDEQFF; CDR3nt: TGCGCCAGCAGCTTGCGGACAGGGTTCGATGAGCAGTTCTTC
v_gene: TRBV14; abundance: .; len: 16; j_gene: TRBJ1-3; d_gene: TRBD1; CDR3aa: CASSHSGRGHGNTIYF; CDR3nt: TGTGCCAGCAGCCACTCGGGCAGGGGGCATGGAAACACCATATATTTT
v_gene: TRBV18; abundance: .; len: 14; j_gene: TRBJ2-5; d_gene: .; CDR3aa: CASSPPGLAETQYF; CDR3nt: TGTGCCAGCTCACCACCGGGTCTAGCGGAGACCCAGTACTTC
v_gene: TRBV5-6; abundance: .; len: 14; j_gene: TRBJ2-6; d_gene: TRBD1; CDR3aa: CASSTSGTADVLTF; CDR3nt: TGTGCCAGCAGCACATCCGGGACAGCGGACGTCCTGACTTTC
v_gene: TRBV25-1; abundance: .; len: 14; j_gene: TRBJ2-7; d_gene: .; CDR3aa: CASSEYRGSYEQYF; CDR3nt: TGTGCCAGCAGTGAATACAGGGGCTCCTACGAGCAGTACTTC
v_gene: TRBV5-6; abundance: .; len: 16; j_gene: TRBJ2-3; d_gene: TRBD1; CDR3aa: CASSHGTGLSTDTQYF; CDR3nt: TGTGCCAGCAGCCACGGGACAGGGCTAAGCACAGATACGCAGTATTTT
v_gene: TRBV6-5; abundance: .; len: 11; j_gene: TRBJ1-1; d_gene: TRBD1; CDR3aa: CASRQGLKAFF; CDR3nt: TGTGCCAGCAGACAGGGGCTTAAAGCTTTCTTT
v_gene: TRBV27; abundance: few; len: 14; j_gene: TRBJ2-3; d_gene: .; CDR3aa: CASWSGVSTDTQYF; CDR3nt: TGTGCCAGCTGGTCGGGGGTTAGCACAGATACGCAGTATTTT
v_gene: TRBV19; abundance: .; len: 15; j_gene: TRBJ2-6; d_gene: .; CDR3aa: CASSITDEGANVLTF; CDR3nt: TGTGCCAGTAGTATAACGGACGAGGGAGCCAACGTCCTGACTTTC
v_gene: TRBV4-1; abundance: many; len: 14; j_gene: TRBJ2-5; d_gene: TRBD2; CDR3aa: CASSHTSGGETQYF; CDR3nt: TGCGCCAGCAGCCACACTAGCGGGGGAGAGACCCAGTACTTC
v_gene: TRBV29-1; abundance: few; len: 12; j_gene: TRBJ1-2; d_gene: .; CDR3aa: CSVDGLTDGYTF; CDR3nt: TGCAGCGTTGACGGATTGACAGATGGCTACACCTTC
v_gene: TRBV7-2; abundance: few; len: 16; j_gene: TRBJ2-3; d_gene: TRBD2; CDR3aa: CASSFSGGAGTDTQYF; CDR3nt: TGTGCCAGCAGCTTCAGCGGGGGGGCGGGCACAGATACGCAGTATTTT
v_gene: TRBV4-2; abundance: few; len: 18; j_gene: TRBJ2-5; d_gene: TRBD1; CDR3aa: CASSQDEPARGLQETQYF; CDR3nt: TGTGCCAGCAGCCAAGATGAGCCGGCCAGGGGGCTTCAAGAGACCCAGTACTTC
v_gene: TRBV13; abundance: many; len: 16; j_gene: TRBJ2-1; d_gene: TRBD1; CDR3aa: CASRDRGQITYNEQFF; CDR3nt: TGTGCCAGCAGAGATCGGGGACAGATCACCTACAATGAGCAGTTCTTC